A single sample gave rise to the 19 T cell receptor beta chains below, sequenced in a study of OX40 agonist ivuxolimab in advanced cancers. Here immunoSEQ multiplex PCR was the method, and the copy in TCRdb shows in-frame clones only, minus some. Here the sample spans tens of thousands of clones, approximately 86% being singletons. The starting material was CD4+ or CD8+ T cells sorted from blood, obtained in a trial of the OX40 agonist ivuxolimab. Receptors originate from an adult with an advanced solid tumor such as melanoma, head and neck, liver or kidney cancer.

The genes are TRBV28 and TRBJ2-5; maybe TRBD1 (6 bases). The CDR3 contains 13 residues. V was clipped by 6 bases and J by 7 bases, with 15 bases between them. Germline V gives CDR1 MDHEN, CDR2 SYDVKM. The CDR3 coding sequence is TGTGCCAGCAGGCAGGGGCAGTACGTGACCCAGTACTTC. Translating it yields CASRQGQYVTQYF.

The chain is built from TRBV6-1 and TRBJ1-1; D gene uncertain. The germline CDR1 and CDR2 sequences are MNHNS and SASEGT. Trimming took 4 bases from V and 1 from J, leaving 13 bases between them. CDR3 length: 15 amino acids. The CDR3 nucleotides read TGTGCCAGCAGTGCCCACCAGGCTGGGAACACTGAAGCTTTCTTT. This translates into CASSAHQAGNTEAFF.

This chain uses TRBV28 with TRBJ2-5; 8 positions agree with TRBD2. The CDR3 extends over 14 amino acids. The V gene end was trimmed by 6 bases and the J gene end by 8 bases; junction bases not matched to a gene: 11. Germline V gene lookup returns CDR1 MDHEN and CDR2 SYDVKM. The CDR3 spells CASRGSGTPPTQYF. Here the CDR3 DNA reads TGTGCCAGCAGGGGTAGCGGGACTCCGCCAACCCAGTACTTC.

The gene calls are TRBV5-4 and TRBJ2-7; D might be TRBD2 (6 bases). The CDR3 spans 16 residues. Looked up from germline, CDR1 is SGHNT and CDR2 is YYREEE (reference sequence). V was trimmed by 4 bases and J by 0 bases, leaving 17 bases between them. The DNA of the CDR3 is TGTGCCAGCAGCCCCGGTTTAGCGGAAAGCTCCTACGAGCAGTACTTC. It specifies CASSPGLAESSYEQYF.

This clone has a single count. One junction end does not reproduce the germline sequence, and a read error may be involved. The chain recombines TRBV28 with TRBJ2-3; either TRBD1 or TRBD2 may supply D (5 bases each). The length of the CDR3 is 12 residues. CDR1 MDHEN and CDR2 SYDVKM come from the germline V gene. The CDR3 protein is CASDQLGRSKNF. The CDR3 nucleotides are TGTGCCAGCGACCAGTTGGGACGCTCCAAAAATTTT.

This chain links TRBV14 with TRBJ2-1; possible D gene TRBD2, 6 bases. Trimming shortened V by 7 bases and J by 0 bases, and 10 bases separated the two germline ends. Germline loops: CDR1 SGHDN, CDR2 FVKESK. The CDR3 consists of 14 residues. DNA of the CDR3: TGTGCCAGCACCCTGGGGGGCTCCTACAATGAGCAGTTCTTC. Translated, it gives CASTLGGSYNEQFF.

For this clone: This same CDR3 is encoded by further DNA sequences in the sample. This sequence joins TRBV4-3 and TRBJ1-2; TRBD1 aligns across 7 bases. Trimming removed 0 bases from V and 8 bases from J; junction bases left unmatched: 6. The CDR3 totals 14 residues. Germline V gives CDR1 LGHNA, CDR2 YSLEER. This CDR3 reads CASSQDHRTGGYTF. For the CDR3, the DNA is TGCGCCAGCAGCCAAGATCATCGGACAGGCGGCTACACCTTC.

The CDR3 protein is CASSPGQRAAEQFF. The CDR3 DNA follows: TGTGCCAGCAGCCCGGGACAGCGTGCCGCTGAGCAGTTCTTC. This sequence joins TRBV7-6 and TRBJ2-1; 7 bases match TRBD1. The V segment lost 5 bases and the J segment 9 bases; nucleotides outside the gene matches: 10. In germline, CDR1 is SGHVS, CDR2 FNYEAQ. There are 14 residues in the CDR3.

This clone is a singleton in its sample. At the DNA level, this CDR3 is encoded by other sequences in the same sample as well. The CDR3 here is CSAGDRGQYF. DNA of the CDR3: TGCAGTGCGGGAGACAGGGGGCAGTACTTC. The genes are TRBV20-1 and TRBJ2-7, with 8 bases matching TRBD1. Germline assignment: CDR1 DFQATT and CDR2 SNEGSKA (reference sequence). V dropped 6 bases and J dropped 9; count of bases not matched to a gene: 4. The CDR3 covers 10 residues.

The chain combines TRBV29-1 with TRBJ2-1; D gene uncertain. The CDR3 consists of 12 residues. CDR1 is SQVTM and CDR2 is ANQGSEA in the germline V gene. V lost 5 bases, J lost 0 bases, and 5 bases lay in between. This CDR3 is CSVLSSYNEQFF. CDR3 nucleotide sequence: TGCAGCGTTCTTAGCTCCTACAATGAGCAGTTCTTC.

The J gene is TRBJ1-2, the V gene TRBV7-2; D is uncertain. CDR3 length: 13 amino acids. Germline lookup yields CDR1 SGHTA and CDR2 FQGNSA. Trimming pared 2 bases from V and 7 bases from J, leaving 11 bases between. The CDR3 here is CASSLQNVGGYTF. The CDR3 coding sequence is TGTGCCAGCAGCTTACAGAACGTAGGTGGCTACACCTTC.

The chain combines TRBV19 with TRBJ2-2; 10 bases agree with TRBD2. The CDR3 loop spans 15 amino acids. CDR1 is LNHDA and CDR2 is SQIVND in the germline V gene (reference sequence). V shed 1 base, J shed 6 bases, and the junction held 2 bases outside the gene matches. CDR3 DNA: TGTGCCAGTAGTATAGCTAGCGGGAGTTCCGGGGAGCTGTTTTTT. It specifies CASSIASGSSGELFF.

Only one count was recorded for this clone. The chain carries TRBV27 and TRBJ1-4; 8 bases fit TRBD1. Germline CDR1 MNHEY, CDR2 SMNVEV (reference sequence). J was trimmed by 8 bases and V by 5 bases; bases with no gene match: 10. CDR3 length: 15 amino acids. CDR3 DNA sequence: TGTGCCAGCAGTCCCGGACAGGGAAAACGGGAAAAACTGTTTTTT. Translating it yields CASSPGQGKREKLFF.

The rearrangement uses TRBV19 and TRBJ1-4; the match to TRBD1 covers 8 bases. The ends lost 6 bases at V and 7 bases at J; junction bases unmatched: 1. The germline gives CDR1 LNHDA, CDR2 SQIVND (reference sequence). This CDR3 region has 12 residues. The CDR3 reads CASRDRVEKLFF. CDR3 bases: TGTGCCAGTAGGGACAGGGTTGAAAAACTGTTTTTT.

V is TRBV14 and J is TRBJ2-1, with 10 positions matching TRBD2. This CDR3 spans 16 amino acids. Per germline, CDR1 SGHDN and CDR2 FVKESK. With V trimmed by 4 bases and J by 0 bases, 3 bases remained unmatched. CDR3 loop: CASSPSGSLSYNEQFF. CDR3 DNA sequence: TGTGCCAGCAGCCCTAGCGGGAGCCTCTCCTACAATGAGCAGTTCTTC.

The V gene is TRBV5-4, the J gene TRBJ2-1, with D perhaps matching TRBD1 (5 bases). V was shortened by 0 bases and J by 3 bases, with 13 bases between the two germline ends. The CDR3 totals 16 residues. Germline loops: CDR1 SGHNT, CDR2 YYREEE (reference sequence). As DNA, the CDR3 is TGTGCCAGCAGCTTGGTAGGGGCCCTCCTCTACAATGAGCAGTTCTTC. This translates into CASSLVGALLYNEQFF.

This chain joins TRBV28 and TRBJ2-5, with TRBD2 matching over 12 bases. Judging by the DNA end, TRBJ2-7 fits better; the J call may be wrong. The CDR3 extends over 16 amino acids. CDR1 is MDHEN and CDR2 is SYDVKM in the germline V gene. The CDR3 region has the DNA TGTGCCAGCAAGACTAGCGGGAGATCGAGCTCCTACGAGCAGTACTTC. Its translation is CASKTSGRSSSYEQYF.

The chain carries TRBV14 and TRBJ1-2; D remains ambiguous. The germline gives CDR1 SGHDN, CDR2 FVKESK. V dropped 2 bases and J dropped 4 bases, with 8 bases sitting between them. The CDR3 runs to 13 residues. The CDR3 reads CASSQMVAYGYTF. CDR3 bases: TGTGCCAGCAGCCAAATGGTGGCCTATGGCTACACCTTC.

The chain uses TRBV9 and TRBJ1-3; D call uncertain. The V gene lost 4 bases and the J gene lost 1 base, with 0 bases spanning the gap. This CDR3 comprises 11 residues. CDR1 and CDR2 (germline): SGDLS, YYNGEE. CDR3 protein: CASSSGNTIYF. CDR3 coding DNA: TGTGCCAGCAGCTCTGGAAACACCATATATTTT.